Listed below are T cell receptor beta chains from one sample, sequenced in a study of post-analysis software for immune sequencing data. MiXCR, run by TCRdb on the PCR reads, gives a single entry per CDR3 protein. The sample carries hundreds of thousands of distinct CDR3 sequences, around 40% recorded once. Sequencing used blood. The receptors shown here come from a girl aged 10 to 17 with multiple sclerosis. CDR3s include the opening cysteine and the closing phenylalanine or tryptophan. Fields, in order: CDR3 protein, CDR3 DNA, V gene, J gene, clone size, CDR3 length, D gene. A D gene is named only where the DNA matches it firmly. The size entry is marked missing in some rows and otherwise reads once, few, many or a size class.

cdr3_aa: CSALRTSLSYNEQFF
cdr3_nt: TGCAGTGCTTTACGAACCTCGCTATCCTACAATGAGCAGTTCTTC
v_call: TRBV20-1
j_call: TRBJ2-1
clone_size: .
cdr3_length: 15
d_call: .

cdr3_aa: CASSSEYLNEQFF
cdr3_nt: TGTGCCAGCAGTTCCGAATACCTCAATGAGCAGTTCTTC
v_call: TRBV6-4
j_call: TRBJ2-1
clone_size: .
cdr3_length: 13
d_call: .

cdr3_aa: CASSPTELTNYGYTF
cdr3_nt: TGTGCCAGCTCACCGACAGAGCTAACTAACTATGGCTACACCTTC
v_call: TRBV18
j_call: TRBJ1-2
clone_size: few
cdr3_length: 15
d_call: .

cdr3_aa: CASSPEQGRGYGYTF
cdr3_nt: TGCGCCAGCAGCCCGGAGCAGGGACGGGGCTATGGCTACACCTTC
v_call: TRBV5-1
j_call: TRBJ1-2
clone_size: .
cdr3_length: 15
d_call: .

cdr3_aa: CASRRQGPLSDEKLFF
cdr3_nt: TGTGCCAGCAGGCGACAGGGTCCTTTGTCCGATGAAAAACTGTTTTTT
v_call: TRBV2
j_call: TRBJ1-4
clone_size: few
cdr3_length: 16
d_call: TRBD1

cdr3_aa: CASSGTGGPYNEQFF
cdr3_nt: TGTGCCAGCAGCGGGACAGGGGGTCCTTACAATGAGCAGTTCTTC
v_call: TRBV12-3/TRBV12-4
j_call: TRBJ2-1
clone_size: few
cdr3_length: 15
d_call: TRBD1

cdr3_aa: CAWSAGGELFF
cdr3_nt: TGTGCCTGGAGTGCAGGCGGGGAGCTGTTTTTT
v_call: TRBV30
j_call: TRBJ2-2
clone_size: .
cdr3_length: 11
d_call: .

cdr3_aa: CASSYTGTGYETQYF
cdr3_nt: TGTGCCAGCAGCTATACCGGGACAGGGTACGAGACCCAGTACTTC
v_call: TRBV7-3
j_call: TRBJ2-5
clone_size: .
cdr3_length: 15
d_call: TRBD1

cdr3_aa: CASSSVNPGQGPDTQYF
cdr3_nt: TGCGCCAGCAGCTCGGTAAACCCGGGACAGGGGCCAGATACGCAGTATTTT
v_call: TRBV5-1
j_call: TRBJ2-3
clone_size: few
cdr3_length: 17
d_call: TRBD1

cdr3_aa: CAATPPGHSYEQYF
cdr3_nt: TGTGCCGCCACTCCACCGGGACACTCCTACGAGCAGTACTTC
v_call: TRBV30
j_call: TRBJ2-7
clone_size: .
cdr3_length: 14
d_call: .

cdr3_aa: CASSRGSDRASNQPQHF
cdr3_nt: TGTGCCAGCAGTCGCGGATCAGACAGGGCGTCAAATCAGCCCCAGCATTTT
v_call: TRBV6-1
j_call: TRBJ1-5
clone_size: .
cdr3_length: 17
d_call: TRBD1

cdr3_aa: CSAIRPYPSYEQYF
cdr3_nt: TGCAGTGCTATCCGGCCCTACCCTTCCTACGAGCAGTACTTC
v_call: TRBV20-1
j_call: TRBJ2-7
clone_size: .
cdr3_length: 14
d_call: .

cdr3_aa: CASSPLGGEGETQYF
cdr3_nt: TGTGCCAGCAGCCCCCTCGGGGGAGAGGGAGAGACCCAGTACTTC
v_call: TRBV12-3/TRBV12-4
j_call: TRBJ2-5
clone_size: .
cdr3_length: 15
d_call: .

cdr3_aa: CASSQVGYGYTF
cdr3_nt: TGTGCCAGCAGCCAAGTGGGGTATGGCTACACCTTC
v_call: TRBV3-1
j_call: TRBJ1-2
clone_size: .
cdr3_length: 12
d_call: .

cdr3_aa: CSAPPGPLNEKLFF
cdr3_nt: TGCAGTGCTCCACCGGGCCCCTTGAATGAAAAACTGTTTTTT
v_call: TRBV20-1
j_call: TRBJ1-4
clone_size: once
cdr3_length: 14
d_call: .

cdr3_aa: CASSPLSGGATDTQYF
cdr3_nt: TGTGCCAGCAGCCCCCTAAGCGGGGGGGCAACAGATACGCAGTATTTT
v_call: TRBV3-1
j_call: TRBJ2-3
clone_size: .
cdr3_length: 16
d_call: TRBD2

cdr3_aa: CASSLGGGPTGANVLTF
cdr3_nt: TGTGCCAGCAGCTTAGGGGGGGGTCCCACTGGGGCCAACGTCCTGACTTTC
v_call: TRBV7-9
j_call: TRBJ2-6
clone_size: .
cdr3_length: 17
d_call: TRBD2

cdr3_aa: CASSYSQSAEYYNEQFF
cdr3_nt: TGTGCCAGCAGTTACTCACAGTCAGCCGAATACTACAATGAGCAGTTCTTC
v_call: TRBV6-5
j_call: TRBJ2-1
clone_size: .
cdr3_length: 17
d_call: .

cdr3_aa: CASRPETGTSYEQYF
cdr3_nt: TGCGCCAGCAGGCCAGAGACAGGTACATCCTACGAGCAGTACTTC
v_call: TRBV5-1
j_call: TRBJ2-7
clone_size: few
cdr3_length: 15
d_call: .

cdr3_aa: CASGGLAGGTDTQYF
cdr3_nt: TGTGCCAGCGGGGGACTAGCGGGGGGCACAGATACGCAGTATTTT
v_call: TRBV6-6
j_call: TRBJ2-3
clone_size: .
cdr3_length: 15
d_call: TRBD2

cdr3_aa: CASSLAGITSGAFGQYF
cdr3_nt: TGTGCCAGCAGTTTAGCGGGGATCACTAGCGGGGCGTTCGGGCAGTACTTC
v_call: TRBV12-3/TRBV12-4
j_call: TRBJ2-5
clone_size: .
cdr3_length: 17
d_call: TRBD2

cdr3_aa: CASSYGGEAQYF
cdr3_nt: TGTGCCAGCAGTTACGGGGGGGAGGCCCAGTACTTC
v_call: TRBV6-2/TRBV6-3
j_call: TRBJ2-5
clone_size: .
cdr3_length: 12
d_call: TRBD2

cdr3_aa: CASSEPWSSNQPQHF
cdr3_nt: TGTGCCAGTAGTGAACCCTGGAGTAGCAATCAGCCCCAGCATTTT
v_call: TRBV12-3/TRBV12-4
j_call: TRBJ1-5
clone_size: .
cdr3_length: 15
d_call: .

cdr3_aa: CASSLRLARIEYF
cdr3_nt: TGTGCCAGCAGCTTAAGACTAGCTAGGATAGAGTACTTC
v_call: TRBV11-2
j_call: TRBJ2-7
clone_size: few
cdr3_length: 13
d_call: TRBD2

cdr3_aa: CASRPGQGNTEAFF
cdr3_nt: TGTGCCAGCAGACCCGGACAGGGGAACACTGAAGCTTTCTTT
v_call: TRBV6-5
j_call: TRBJ1-1
clone_size: few
cdr3_length: 14
d_call: TRBD1

cdr3_aa: CASRPLGGPSESDEQYF
cdr3_nt: TGTGCCAGCAGACCCCTAGGGGGCCCTTCCGAGTCCGACGAGCAGTACTTC
v_call: TRBV11-2
j_call: TRBJ2-7
clone_size: few
cdr3_length: 17
d_call: TRBD1

cdr3_aa: CASSPLLGASTEAFF
cdr3_nt: TGTGCCAGCAGCCCTTTACTGGGGGCGTCCACTGAAGCTTTCTTT
v_call: TRBV12-3/TRBV12-4
j_call: TRBJ1-1
clone_size: .
cdr3_length: 15
d_call: .

cdr3_aa: CASSQRGEETQYF
cdr3_nt: TGTGCCAGCAGCCAACGGGGGGAAGAGACCCAGTACTTC
v_call: TRBV3-1
j_call: TRBJ2-5
clone_size: .
cdr3_length: 13
d_call: TRBD2

cdr3_aa: CASSQDLAGGFYEQYF
cdr3_nt: TGCGCCAGCAGCCAAGACTTAGCGGGAGGGTTCTACGAGCAGTACTTC
v_call: TRBV4-1
j_call: TRBJ2-7
clone_size: few
cdr3_length: 16
d_call: TRBD2

cdr3_aa: CASGTYEQYF
cdr3_nt: TGTGCCAGCGGAACCTACGAGCAGTACTTC
v_call: TRBV27
j_call: TRBJ2-7
clone_size: many
cdr3_length: 10
d_call: .

cdr3_aa: CASSLGLETQYF
cdr3_nt: TGTGCCAGCAGCTTAGGACTAGAGACCCAGTACTTC
v_call: TRBV7-2
j_call: TRBJ2-5
clone_size: many
cdr3_length: 12
d_call: .

cdr3_aa: CASSLGQFDEQFF
cdr3_nt: TGCGCCAGCAGCTTGGGACAGTTTGATGAGCAGTTCTTC
v_call: TRBV5-1
j_call: TRBJ2-1
clone_size: .
cdr3_length: 13
d_call: .

cdr3_aa: CASRGRRETQFF
cdr3_nt: TGTGCCAGCAGGGGACGGCGGGAGACCCAGTTCTTC
v_call: TRBV2
j_call: TRBJ2-1
clone_size: .
cdr3_length: 12
d_call: TRBD2

cdr3_aa: CASTRGSTQYF
cdr3_nt: TGTGCCAGCACTCGCGGGAGCACGCAGTATTTT
v_call: TRBV12-3/TRBV12-4
j_call: TRBJ2-3
clone_size: once
cdr3_length: 11
d_call: TRBD2

cdr3_aa: CASSLGEGGRETQYF
cdr3_nt: TGCGCCAGCAGCTTGGGCGAGGGCGGAAGAGAGACCCAGTACTTC
v_call: TRBV5-1
j_call: TRBJ2-5
clone_size: .
cdr3_length: 15
d_call: .

cdr3_aa: CASSPRGGRGDTQYF
cdr3_nt: TGTGCCAGCAGCCCAAGGGGGGGCAGGGGAGATACGCAGTATTTT
v_call: TRBV7-9
j_call: TRBJ2-3
clone_size: .
cdr3_length: 15
d_call: .

cdr3_aa: CASSFNRGEQFF
cdr3_nt: TGTGCCAGCAGTTTTAACAGGGGTGAGCAGTTCTTC
v_call: TRBV12-3/TRBV12-4
j_call: TRBJ2-1
clone_size: few
cdr3_length: 12
d_call: TRBD1

cdr3_aa: CASSQGQLTDTQYF
cdr3_nt: TGTGCCAGCAGCCAGGGACAGCTCACAGATACGCAGTATTTT
v_call: TRBV3-1
j_call: TRBJ2-3
clone_size: .
cdr3_length: 14
d_call: TRBD1

cdr3_aa: CACGQRSNQPQHF
cdr3_nt: TGTGCCTGCGGACAGCGTAGCAATCAGCCCCAGCATTTT
v_call: TRBV6-2/TRBV6-3
j_call: TRBJ1-5
clone_size: .
cdr3_length: 13
d_call: .

cdr3_aa: CASNNGLAGEDEQYF
cdr3_nt: TGTGCCAGCAACAACGGACTAGCGGGAGAGGACGAGCAGTACTTC
v_call: TRBV12-3/TRBV12-4
j_call: TRBJ2-7
clone_size: .
cdr3_length: 15
d_call: TRBD2

cdr3_aa: CASSVVGGGAYEQFF
cdr3_nt: TGTGCCAGCAGCGTAGTCGGCGGGGGGGCATATGAGCAGTTCTTC
v_call: TRBV9
j_call: TRBJ2-1
clone_size: .
cdr3_length: 15
d_call: TRBD2

cdr3_aa: CASSLARPGSPYNEQFF
cdr3_nt: TGTGCCAGCAGCTTAGCTAGGCCGGGATCCCCCTACAATGAGCAGTTCTTC
v_call: TRBV7-6
j_call: TRBJ2-1
clone_size: .
cdr3_length: 17
d_call: .